This T cell receptor (beta chain) was profiled in a study of identical twins. Study observations and caveats: Models underestimated how often monozygotic twins shared out-of-frame TCR alpha.

One entry per CDR3 protein, called by TCRdb with MiXCR from the 5' RACE reads. There are 210,000 or so distinct CDR3 sequences in the sample; approximately 15% occur only once, and around two fifths lies in the top ten. On this clonotype: Its antigen is still unknown.

There are 14 residues in the CDR3. V shed 4 bases, J shed 8 bases, and the junction held 5 bases outside the gene matches. The germline V gene encodes CDR1 SEHNR and CDR2 FQNEAQ (reference sequence). The sample was also reused in another study, on T cells expressing NK-cell markers. That report notes: HCMV serostatus: seven of eight sequenced donors positive, one negative. There were a few donors in whom these clonotypes also led the CD3+CD56-NKG2C+ fraction.

The sequence derives from a young woman in good health. Sequencing was carried out using CD8+ T cells sorted from blood. J is TRBJ1-1 and V is TRBV7-9; 12 positions match TRBD1. CDR3 loop: CASSSSGTGGEAFF. The CDR3 DNA reads as TGTGCCAGCAGCTCATCCGGGACAGGGGGCGAAGCTTTCTTT. The full variable domain, in which reference TRBV7-9 and TRBJ1-1 provide the parts outside the CDR3, is DTGVSQNPRHKITKRGQNVTFRCDPISEHNRLYWYRQTLGQGPEFLTYFQNEAQLEKSRLLSDRFSAERPKGSFSTLEIQRTEQGDSAMYLCASSSSGTGGEAFFGQGTRLTVV.